This TCR beta chain was sequenced during a study of blood T cells in healthy people across ages. It was with a sample-barcoded 5' primer and a J-beta primer mix that a second PCR of roughly 7 to 12 cycles was run. Paired-end reads containing CDR3 totaled no fewer than 2.5 million for each sample. Using its own MiXCR run on the 5' RACE reads, TCRdb lists one record per CDR3 protein. The sample contains roughly 860,000 distinct CDR3 sequences, 60% to 80% of which appear only once. The length of the CDR3 is 12 residues. The germline CDR1 and CDR2 sequences are DFQATT and SNEGSKA (reference sequence). The junction had 3 bases not matched to a gene; V was cut back by 7 bases and J by 6 bases. The study's findings and limits: Unsorted PBMC material precluded a definitive naive versus antigen-experienced comparison.

Staff drew approximately 9.1 milliliters of peripheral blood from each donor. The total RNA that was extracted per sample amounted to at least 5.5 micrograms. Details on this clonotype: Its antigen is still unknown.

Sequences were obtained from blood. The V gene is TRBV20-1, the J gene TRBJ2-1, with 10 bases matching TRBD2. This receptor was obtained from a man aged 30-40 years in good health. CDR3 sequence reads: CSVGLAPNEQFF. The CDR3 DNA reads as TGCAGTGTGGGACTAGCGCCCAATGAGCAGTTCTTC.